These 30 T cell receptor beta chains were all obtained from the same sample, sequenced in a study of cytomegalovirus exposure and HLA in healthy donors. The PCR had 60 Vbeta and 13 Jbeta primers. Clones were sequenced by immunoSEQ multiplex PCR, and TCRdb holds only the in-frame ones, with some missing. The sample lists about 190,000 clones, 87% seen once, with around 0.99% in the top ten. Sequencing input: PBMCs. Receptors were obtained from a boy aged 2 to 9 in good health and CMV-seronegative.

This clone was seen more than once but under ten times. The chain combines TRBV29-1 with TRBJ1-1, with D maybe TRBD1 (6 bases). V lost 6 bases and J 4 bases, leaving 15 bases between the germline ends. The CDR3 length is 13 residues. The V gene's germline CDR1 is SQVTM and CDR2 ANQGSEA. CDR3 DNA sequence: TGCAGCGTCGCTGTCTCAGGGGTCACTGAAGCTTTCTTT. Translated, it gives CSVAVSGVTEAFF.

The chain combines TRBV5-4 with TRBJ1-3, with no clear D. Germline CDR1 SGHNT, CDR2 YYREEE (reference sequence). Trimming removed 4 bases from V and 2 bases from J, with 10 bases in between. The CDR3 runs to 14 residues. The CDR3 DNA reads as TGTGCCAGCAGCATTTCCGGGACTGGAAACACCATATATTTT. Translated, it gives CASSISGTGNTIYF.

This chain connects TRBV11-2 to TRBJ1-1; TRBD1 matches at 7 bases. Trimming cost V 5 bases and J 1 base; bases outside gene matches: 4. Germline V gene data show CDR1 as SGHAT and CDR2 as FQNNGV. The CDR3 extends over 14 amino acids. CDR3 sequence (DNA): TGTGCCAGCAGCCGACAGGGATGGAACACTGAAGCTTTCTTT. Translating it yields CASSRQGWNTEAFF. The complete variable domain, with remaining parts taken from reference TRBV11-2 and TRBJ1-1, reads EAGVAQSPRYKIIEKRQSVAFWCNPISGHATLYWYQQILGQGPKLLIQFQNNGVVDDSQLPKDRFSAERLKGVDSTLKIQPAKLEDSAVYLCASSRQGWNTEAFFGQGTRLTVV.

The chain combines TRBV6-5 with TRBJ1-6; no reliable D call. From germline, CDR1 is MNHEY and CDR2 SVGAGI. The CDR3 loop spans 16 amino acids. With 2 bases removed from V and 7 bases from J, the gap between germline ends came to 15 bases. CDR3 residues: CASSYLGSTYNSPLHF. In DNA, the CDR3 is TGTGCCAGCAGTTACCTGGGGAGCACGTACAATTCACCCCTCCACTTT.

This clone was observed a single time. This chain uses TRBV27 with TRBJ2-3, with 10 bases identical to TRBD2. The CDR3 loop spans 18 amino acids. Germline assignment: CDR1 MNHEY and CDR2 SMNVEV (reference sequence). V lost 3 bases and J lost 2; bases outside the gene matches: 11. The CDR3 nucleotides are TGTGCCAGCAGTTTTCTCGGGCTAGCGGGAGATACCACAGATACGCAGTATTTT. Protein product: CASSFLGLAGDTTDTQYF.

CDR3 coding DNA: TGTGCCAGCAGTTTCTCCGCCTACGAGCAGTACTTC. Protein product: CASSFSAYEQYF. V is TRBV28 and J is TRBJ2-7; D call uncertain. The CDR3 has 12 residues. CDR1 and CDR2 from the germline V gene are MDHEN and SYDVKM. V was shortened by 3 bases and J by 2 bases, with 5 bases between the two germline ends.

CDR3 in amino acids: CASSLRGGYQPQHF. The CDR3 DNA sequence: TGTGCCAGCAGCCTTAGGGGTGGATATCAGCCCCAGCATTTT. The rearrangement links TRBV7-2 to TRBJ1-5; D might be TRBD1 (5 bases). V gave up 5 bases and J gave up 5 bases, with 13 bases separating them. In germline, CDR1 is SGHTA, CDR2 FQGNSA. The CDR3 sequence is 14 residues long.

The rearrangement joins TRBV19 to TRBJ1-6, with D perhaps matching TRBD1 (6 bases). With 5 bases removed from V and 3 bases from J, the gap between germline ends came to 14 bases. Germline V gives CDR1 LNHDA, CDR2 SQIVND (reference sequence). The CDR3 is made up of 16 amino acids. Here the CDR3 reads CASSPQDSGYNSPLHF. CDR3 in DNA: TGTGCCAGTAGTCCCCAGGACAGCGGCTATAATTCACCCCTCCACTTT. Full variable domain (missing parts from reference TRBV19 and TRBJ1-6): DGGITQSPKYLFRKEGQNVTLSCEQNLNHDAMYWYRQDPGQGLRLIYYSQIVNDFQKGDIAEGYSVSREKKESFPLTVTSAQKNPTAFYLCASSPQDSGYNSPLHFGNGTRLTVT.

V gene TRBV28 combines with J gene TRBJ1-1; no clear D gene. The CDR3 loop spans 13 amino acids. Germline CDR1 reads MDHEN; CDR2 reads SYDVKM. With 2 bases removed from V and 1 base from J, the gap between germline ends came to 5 bases. This chain's CDR3 is CASSLLGNTEAFF. The CDR3, as DNA: TGTGCCAGCAGTTTACTCGGGAACACTGAAGCTTTCTTT.

The V and J genes are TRBV14 and TRBJ1-2; D is ambiguous. The germline CDR1 and CDR2 sequences are SGHDN and FVKESK. The CDR3 has 14 amino acids. V was shortened by 1 base and J by 2 bases, with 8 bases between the two germline ends. Here the CDR3 DNA reads TGTGCCAGCAGCCAAGCCGGAGCAAACTATGGCTACACCTTC. Encoded protein: CASSQAGANYGYTF.

Regarding this clone: The junction departs from germline at one end; a sequencing error may be responsible. The chain employs TRBV7-9 and TRBJ2-1, with 10 bases matching TRBD2. The CDR3 is made up of 15 amino acids. CDR1 and CDR2 (germline): SEHNR, FQNEAQ (reference sequence). The CDR3 DNA sequence: TGTTCCAGCAGCTCTGTAAGCGGGAGGGCCTATGAGCAGTTCTTC. Residues: CSSSSVSGRAYEQFF.

The rearrangement links TRBV28 to TRBJ2-7, with TRBD2 as a possible D gene (5 bases). CDR1 MDHEN and CDR2 SYDVKM come from the germline V gene. This CDR3 comprises 15 residues. Trimming left V 5 bases short and J 9 bases short, with 23 bases between. The CDR3 sequence is CASSIRTFLRFGQYF. The CDR3 DNA sequence: TGTGCCAGCAGTATACGGACTTTTCTTCGATTCGGGCAGTACTTC. Complete variable domain (other parts from reference TRBV28 and TRBJ2-7): DVKVTQSSRYLVKRTGEKVFLECVQDMDHENMFWYRQDPGLGLRLIYFSYDVKMKEKGDIPEGYSVSREKKERFSLILESASTNQTSMYLCASSIRTFLRFGQYFGPGTRLTVT.

This chain connects TRBV11-2 to TRBJ2-1; 10 positions match TRBD2. CDR3 length: 15 residues. V lost 10 bases and J lost 6; bases outside the gene matches: 12. Germline CDR1 is SGHAT and CDR2 is FQNNGV. CDR3 nucleotides: TGTGCCAACTCTAATCGGACTAGCGGAGGCAATGAGCAGTTCTTC. Protein sequence: CANSNRTSGGNEQFF.

The chain uses TRBV9 and TRBJ2-1, with 8 bases lining up with TRBD1. From germline, CDR1 is SGDLS and CDR2 YYNGEE. J was trimmed by 7 bases and V by 0 bases; bases with no gene match: 9. The CDR3 sequence is 16 residues long. Here the CDR3 DNA reads TGTGCCAGCAGCGTAGCTCCACAGGGGGTCGAAAATGAGCAGTTCTTC. It is translated as CASSVAPQGVENEQFF. Combining the CDR3 with reference TRBV9 and TRBJ2-1 gives the whole variable domain DSGVTQTPKHLITATGQRVTLRCSPRSGDLSVYWYQQSLDQGLQFLIQYYNGEERAKGNILERFSAQQFPDLHSELNLSSLELGDSALYFCASSVAPQGVENEQFFGPGTRLTVL.

DNA of the CDR3: TGCAGCGTTGAAGAGACGGGGACTGAAGCTTTCTTT. This sequence encodes CSVEETGTEAFF. This chain connects TRBV29-1 to TRBJ1-1; D unresolved. From germline, CDR1 is SQVTM and CDR2 ANQGSEA. V was pared by 0 bases and J by 5 bases, with 7 bases between. There are 12 residues in the CDR3.

This clone has just a few counts. The chain carries TRBV7-9 and TRBJ2-7, with D possibly TRBD2 on 7 matching bases. V lost 4 bases to trimming and J lost 3 bases, with 16 bases between them. CDR1 is SEHNR and CDR2 is FQNEAQ in the germline V gene (reference sequence). There are 15 residues in the CDR3. As DNA, the CDR3 is TGTGCCAGCAGCTCCGTTGGGGGGGGCAACTACGAGCAGTACTTC. Protein: CASSSVGGGNYEQYF.

The chain joins TRBV19 to TRBJ2-6; 10 bases line up with TRBD1. The CDR3 runs to 16 residues. The germline CDR1 and CDR2 sequences are LNHDA and SQIVND (reference sequence). V lost 3 bases to trimming and J lost 4 bases; unmatched junction nucleotides: 3. The CDR3: CASSMGQGWGANVLTF. CDR3 in DNA: TGTGCCAGTAGTATGGGACAGGGGTGGGGGGCCAACGTCCTGACTTTC.

The rearrangement links TRBV6-1 to TRBJ2-1, with 9 bases that match TRBD1. This CDR3 region has 15 residues. CDR1 and CDR2 from the germline V gene are MNHNS and SASEGT. V trimming: 4 bases; J trimming: 5 bases; junction bases outside the gene matches: 6. For the CDR3, the DNA is TGTGCCAGCAGTGCCCCGGGACAGGGCCACAATGAGCAGTTCTTC. It specifies CASSAPGQGHNEQFF.

The chain employs TRBV7-2 and TRBJ1-6; a possible D gene is TRBD1 (5 bases). This CDR3 has 15 amino acids. Trimming left V 3 bases short and J 6 bases short, with 12 bases between. Germline lookup yields CDR1 SGHTA and CDR2 FQGNSA. The CDR3 protein is CASSFLRGTNSPLHF. As DNA, the CDR3 is TGTGCCAGCAGCTTTCTACGGGGGACTAATTCACCCCTCCACTTT.

The CDR3 loop is CSVERLLATYNEQFF. CDR3 DNA: TGCAGCGTTGAAAGGCTACTAGCTACCTACAATGAGCAGTTCTTC. This chain links TRBV29-1 with TRBJ2-1; TRBD2 might be the D (6 bases). CDR1 SQVTM and CDR2 ANQGSEA come from the germline V gene. With 2 bases removed from V and 2 bases from J, the gap between germline ends came to 13 bases. CDR3 length equals 15 residues.

The V call is TRBV27, the J call TRBJ2-1, with a weak D call TRBD2 (5 bases). Per the germline V gene, CDR1 is MNHEY and CDR2 is SMNVEV (reference sequence). The CDR3 is 12 amino acids. The V and J ends lost 5 bases and 8 bases respectively, with 10 bases between them. The CDR3 loop is CASSRFGDEQFF. Written as DNA, the CDR3 is TGTGCCAGCAGTAGGTTCGGGGATGAGCAGTTCTTC.

The chain combines TRBV25-1 with TRBJ1-4, with TRBD1 identical over 10 bases. Germline V gene sequence: CDR1 MGHDK, CDR2 SYGVNS. V lost 1 base and J lost 7; bases outside the gene matches: 3. The CDR3 runs 15 residues. For the CDR3, the DNA is TGTGCCAGCAGTGAATTTTGGGACAGGGGTGAAAAACTGTTTTTT. This gives the protein CASSEFWDRGEKLFF.

This chain connects TRBV4-1 to TRBJ1-5; TRBD1 matches 7 bases. The CDR3 covers 17 residues. Germline V gives CDR1 MGHRA, CDR2 YSYEKL. The trim removed 2 bases at V and 2 bases at J, leaving 9 bases unmatched. The CDR3 reads CASSQQKGGAGNQPQHF. CDR3 coding DNA: TGCGCCAGCAGCCAACAAAAAGGGGGCGCGGGCAATCAGCCCCAGCATTTT.

The chain employs TRBV18 and TRBJ2-6, with D unresolved. The CDR3 totals 19 residues. The germline V gene has CDR1 KGHSH and CDR2 LQKENI. The V and J ends lost 4 bases and 0 bases respectively, with 19 bases between them. The CDR3 DNA reads TGTGCCAGCTCACTCCAGCAAGGAATCCTAGACTCTGGGGCCAACGTCCTGACTTTC. This encodes CASSLQQGILDSGANVLTF.

This clone was counted a single time. The genes are TRBV2 and TRBJ1-1; TRBD1 agrees at 9 bases. From germline, CDR1 is SNHLY and CDR2 FYNNEI. The V segment lost 10 bases and the J segment 4 bases; nucleotides outside the gene matches: 7. The CDR3 has 13 residues. The CDR3 is CATLDRGGTEAFF. The DNA for the CDR3 is TGTGCCACCCTCGACAGGGGGGGCACTGAAGCTTTCTTT.

This chain joins TRBV5-1 and TRBJ2-3, with TRBD1 identical over 10 bases. Germline loops: CDR1 SGHRS, CDR2 YFSETQ. V was pared by 1 base and J by 11 bases, with 7 bases of the junction left unmatched. The CDR3 sequence is 14 residues long. The CDR3 coding sequence is TGCGCCAGCAGCTTGACCCTGACAGGGGGCGGGCAGTATTTT. It encodes CASSLTLTGGGQYF. The full variable domain, its missing parts supplied by reference TRBV5-1 and TRBJ2-3, is KAGVTQTPRYLIKTRGQQVTLSCSPISGHRSVSWYQQTPGQGLQFLFEYFSETQRNKGNFPGRFSGRQFSNSRSEMNVSTLELGDSALYLCASSLTLTGGGQYFGPGTRLTVL.

CDR3 nucleotide sequence: TGTGCCAGCTATCCGACAGGGGGCTGGCGCGAGCAGTACTTC. Translated: CASYPTGGWREQYF. This chain joins TRBV6-1 and TRBJ2-7; 10 positions match TRBD1. The CDR3 is made up of 14 amino acids. Germline CDR1 and CDR2: MNHNS and SASEGT. The V gene end was trimmed by 8 bases and the J gene end by 6 bases; junction bases not matched to a gene: 10.

The chain is built from TRBV2 and TRBJ2-7; TRBD2 is a possible D gene (5 bases). The CDR3 totals 12 residues. Germline-derived CDR1 and CDR2 are SNHLY and FYNNEI. The V end was cut by 3 bases, the J end by 6 bases, with 9 bases between. The CDR3 is CASSEDFPEQYF. The CDR3 nucleotides read TGTGCCAGCAGTGAGGACTTCCCCGAGCAGTACTTC. The full variable domain, its missing parts supplied by reference TRBV2 and TRBJ2-7, is EPEVTQTPSHQVTQMGQEVILRCVPISNHLYFYWYRQILGQKVEFLVSFYNNEISEKSEIFDDQFSVERPDGSNFTLKIRSTKLEDSAMYFCASSEDFPEQYFGPGTRLTVT.

This clone showed up just once. The chain couples TRBV5-1 to TRBJ1-1, with D perhaps matching TRBD1 (5 bases). The V gene's germline CDR1 is SGHRS and CDR2 YFSETQ. The CDR3 spans 15 residues. V gave up 1 base and J gave up 1 base, with 11 bases separating them. CDR3 loop: CASSLNLGGNTEAFF. The DNA of the CDR3 is TGCGCCAGCAGCTTGAACCTGGGGGGGAACACTGAAGCTTTCTTT.

The rearrangement joins TRBV10-3 to TRBJ2-7; 7 bases match TRBD1. CDR3 length: 13 residues. Trimming at V came to 5 bases and at J to 5 bases, leaving 6 bases not matched to a gene. CDR1 ENHRY and CDR2 SYGVKD come from the germline V gene. In DNA, the CDR3 is TGTGCCATCAGTCTTAGGGGGCCCGACGAGCAGTACTTC. Translating gives CAISLRGPDEQYF.